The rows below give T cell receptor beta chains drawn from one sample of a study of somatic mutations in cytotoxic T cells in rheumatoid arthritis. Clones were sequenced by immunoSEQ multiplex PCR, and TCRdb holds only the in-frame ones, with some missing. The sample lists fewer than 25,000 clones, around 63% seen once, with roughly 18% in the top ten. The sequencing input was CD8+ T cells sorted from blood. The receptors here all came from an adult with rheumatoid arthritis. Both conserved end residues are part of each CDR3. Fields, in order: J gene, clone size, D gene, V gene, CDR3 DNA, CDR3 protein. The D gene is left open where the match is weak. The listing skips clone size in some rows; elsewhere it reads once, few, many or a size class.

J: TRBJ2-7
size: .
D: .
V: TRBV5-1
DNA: TGCGCCAGCAGTAGCGCATCCTACGAGCAGTACTTC
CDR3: CASSSASYEQYF

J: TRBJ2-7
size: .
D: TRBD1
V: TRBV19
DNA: TGTGCCAGTAGTTTACAGGGGGCGAGGGAGCAGTACTTC
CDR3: CASSLQGAREQYF

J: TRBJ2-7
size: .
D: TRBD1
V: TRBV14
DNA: TGTGCCAGCAGCCAAGACGGGACAGTTGACTACGAGCAGTACTTC
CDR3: CASSQDGTVDYEQYF

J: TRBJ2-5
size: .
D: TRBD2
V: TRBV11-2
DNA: TGTGCCAGCAGATCCACAGCGGGGGGTCCAGAGACCCAGTACTTC
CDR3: CASRSTAGGPETQYF

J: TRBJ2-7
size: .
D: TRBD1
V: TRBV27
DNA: TGTGCCAGCAGTTCCAACGCCGGGACAGTAGACTACGAGCAGTACTTC
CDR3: CASSSNAGTVDYEQYF

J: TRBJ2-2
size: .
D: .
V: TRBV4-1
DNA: TGCGCCAGCAGCCAAGGAGCGTGGGACACCGGGGAGCTGTTTTTT
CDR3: CASSQGAWDTGELFF

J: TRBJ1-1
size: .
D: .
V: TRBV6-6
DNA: TGTGCCAGCAGCAGCACCGACTACACTGAAGCTTTCTTT
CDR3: CASSSTDYTEAFF

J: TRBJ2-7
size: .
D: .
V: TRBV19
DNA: TGTGCCAGTAGTCCAATTTGGGACACTTACTACGAGCAGTACTTC
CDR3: CASSPIWDTYYEQYF

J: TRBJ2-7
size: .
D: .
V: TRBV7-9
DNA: TGTGCCAGCAACAAAGGGGACTACGAGCAGTACTTC
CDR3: CASNKGDYEQYF

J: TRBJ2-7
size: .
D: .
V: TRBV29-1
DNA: TGCAGCGTTGAGGGAAATGGAAGCGAGCAGTACTTC
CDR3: CSVEGNGSEQYF

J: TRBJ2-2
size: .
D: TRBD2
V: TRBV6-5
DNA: TGTGCCAGCAGTTTCGGACTAGCGGGGGTAACCGGGGAGCTGTTTTTT
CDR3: CASSFGLAGVTGELFF

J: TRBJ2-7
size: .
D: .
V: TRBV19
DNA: TGTGCCAGTAGTATCCAAGACGAGCAGTACTTC
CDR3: CASSIQDEQYF

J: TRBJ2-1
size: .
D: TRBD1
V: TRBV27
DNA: TGTGCCAGCAGTCCAGGACAGGGGATCTTGGGTGAGCAGTTCTTC
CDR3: CASSPGQGILGEQFF

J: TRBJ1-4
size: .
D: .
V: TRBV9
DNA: TGTGCCAGCAGCGTAGCTGGAGAAAATGAAAAACTGTTTTTT
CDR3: CASSVAGENEKLFF

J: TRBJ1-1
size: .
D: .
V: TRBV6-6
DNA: TGTGCCAGCAGTTACCAGGGTGACACTGAAGCTTTCTTT
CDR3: CASSYQGDTEAFF

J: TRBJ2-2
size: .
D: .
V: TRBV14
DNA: TGTGCCAGCAGCCAATACCCAGCGAACACCGGGGAGCTGTTTTTT
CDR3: CASSQYPANTGELFF

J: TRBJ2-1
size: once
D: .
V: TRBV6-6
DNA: TGTGCCAGCAGTTACTTGGGTAATGAGCAGTTCTTC
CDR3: CASSYLGNEQFF

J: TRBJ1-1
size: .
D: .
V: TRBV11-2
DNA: TGTGCCAGCAGCTTAGTGGGCACTGAAGCTTTCTTT
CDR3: CASSLVGTEAFF

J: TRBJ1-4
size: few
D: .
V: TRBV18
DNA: TGTGCCAGCTCACCATATGACGGAAGATACGAAAAACTGTTTTTT
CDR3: CASSPYDGRYEKLFF

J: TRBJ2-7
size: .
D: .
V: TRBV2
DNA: TGTGCCAGCAGTGGGACAGACTACTACGAGCAGTACTTC
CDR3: CASSGTDYYEQYF

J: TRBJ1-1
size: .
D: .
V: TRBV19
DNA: TGTGCCAGCAACTACATTACCTCGAACACTGAAGCTTTCTTT
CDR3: CASNYITSNTEAFF

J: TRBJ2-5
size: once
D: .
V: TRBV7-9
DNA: TGTGCCAGCAGCCCCGACTATATTCAAGAGACCCAGTACTTC
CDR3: CASSPDYIQETQYF

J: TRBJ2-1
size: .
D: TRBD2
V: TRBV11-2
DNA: TGTGCCAGCAGCTCCCCGAGACGGTTTAGCGGGGGGATCCATGAGCAGTTCTTC
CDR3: CASSSPRRFSGGIHEQFF

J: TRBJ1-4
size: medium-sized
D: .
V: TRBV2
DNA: TGTGCCAGCAGTGAATTGGGGGCTAATGAAAAACTGTTTTTT
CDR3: CASSELGANEKLFF

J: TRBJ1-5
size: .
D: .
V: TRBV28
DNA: TGTGCCAGCAGTTTATGGGACTCCCTAGCAGGCAATCAGCCCCAGCATTTT
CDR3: CASSLWDSLAGNQPQHF

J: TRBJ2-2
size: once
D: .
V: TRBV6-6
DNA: TGTGCCAGCAGTCCCCGACAGTCCAACACCGGGGAGCTGTTTTTT
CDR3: CASSPRQSNTGELFF

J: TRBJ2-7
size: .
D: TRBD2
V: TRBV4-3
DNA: TGCGCCAGCAGCCCGAGACTAGCGGCCTACGAGCAGTACTTC
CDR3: CASSPRLAAYEQYF

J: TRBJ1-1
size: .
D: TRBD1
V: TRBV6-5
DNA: TGTGCCAGCAGCGAGACAGGGGGGCTCACTGAAGCTTTCTTT
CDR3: CASSETGGLTEAFF

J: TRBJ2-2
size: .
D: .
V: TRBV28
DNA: TGTGCCAGCAGTTTACCGATTACGGCCACCGGGGAGCTGTTTTTT
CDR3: CASSLPITATGELFF

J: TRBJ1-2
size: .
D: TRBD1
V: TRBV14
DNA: TGTGCCAGCAGCCAAACGGGGACAGGGAACCGCTATGGCTACACCTTC
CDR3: CASSQTGTGNRYGYTF

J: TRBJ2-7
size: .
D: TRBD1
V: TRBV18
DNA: TGTGCCAGCTCACCGGGACAGGGCTCCTACGAGCAGTACTTC
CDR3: CASSPGQGSYEQYF

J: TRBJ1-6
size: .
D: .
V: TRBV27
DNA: TGTGCCAGCAGTCAGACAGGAAACTATAATTCACCCCTCCACTTT
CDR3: CASSQTGNYNSPLHF